The clone carrying this T cell receptor (beta chain) was seen only once. Libraries were prepared by immunoSEQ multiplex PCR; TCRdb keeps only in-frame clonotypes and omits some of them. The sample has about 66,000 clones, around 83% seen once; the top ten hold roughly 4%. Those with chemo-refractory metastatic non-small-cell lung cancer were treated with focal radiation combined with CTLA-4 blockade using ipilimumab. The data were obtained in a study of radiotherapy plus CTLA-4 blockade in lung cancer. Germline V CDR1 and CDR2: SGHTA, FQGTGA. The J segment lost 2 bases and the V segment lost 10 bases, leaving 13 bases of the junction unmatched. There are 15 residues in the CDR3.

The TCR sequence derives from a human donor with non-small cell lung cancer who had a partial response to radiotherapy plus ipilimumab. The starting material was peripheral blood, obtained from a patient treated with radiotherapy plus ipilimumab. V is TRBV7-3 and J is TRBJ2-7; 8 bases align to TRBD2. CDR3 coding DNA: TGTGCCACCTCGCTAAACGGGGGGGGTCCCTACGAGCAGTACTTC. It specifies CATSLNGGGPYEQYF. Based on the CDR3 plus reference TRBV7-3 and TRBJ2-7, the full variable domain is GAGVSQTPSNKVTEKGKYVELRCDPISGHTALYWYRQSLGQGPEFLIYFQGTGAADDSGLPNDRFFAVRPEGSVSTLKIQRTERGDSAVYLCATSLNGGGPYEQYFGPGTRLTVT.